This record looks at one T cell receptor beta chain sequence and its context. Data came from immunoSEQ multiplex PCR; TCRdb stores just in-frame clones and leaves some out. The sample gives about 39,000 clones, about 93% of which show up once; over 12% is in the top ten. This record belongs to a study of lymphopenia after photon versus proton radiotherapy. Germline CDR1 is KGHSH and CDR2 is LQKENI. The CDR3 loop spans 15 amino acids. Trimming cost V 0 bases and J 1 base, with 7 bases left between them. The starting material was peripheral blood, obtained from a patient treated with photon-based radiotherapy. This chain connects TRBV18 to TRBJ1-3; D call uncertain. This clonotype originated in a man aged 60-69 years with cholangiocarcinoma. CDR3 loop: CASSPPVISGNTIYF. The CDR3 nucleotides are TGTGCCAGCTCACCACCGGTCATTTCTGGAAACACCATATATTTT.